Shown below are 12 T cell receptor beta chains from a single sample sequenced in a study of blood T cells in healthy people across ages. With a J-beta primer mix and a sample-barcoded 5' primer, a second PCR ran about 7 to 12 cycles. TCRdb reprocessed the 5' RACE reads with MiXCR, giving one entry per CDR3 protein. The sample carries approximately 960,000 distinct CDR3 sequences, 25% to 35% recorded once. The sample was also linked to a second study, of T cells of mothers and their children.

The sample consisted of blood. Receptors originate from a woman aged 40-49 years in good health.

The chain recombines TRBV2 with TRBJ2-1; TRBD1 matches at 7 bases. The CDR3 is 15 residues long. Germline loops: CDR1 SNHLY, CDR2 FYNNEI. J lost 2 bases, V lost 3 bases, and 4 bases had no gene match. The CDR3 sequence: CASSDRGPAYNEQFF. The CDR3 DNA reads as TGTGCCAGCAGTGATAGGGGGCCCGCCTACAATGAGCAGTTCTTC.

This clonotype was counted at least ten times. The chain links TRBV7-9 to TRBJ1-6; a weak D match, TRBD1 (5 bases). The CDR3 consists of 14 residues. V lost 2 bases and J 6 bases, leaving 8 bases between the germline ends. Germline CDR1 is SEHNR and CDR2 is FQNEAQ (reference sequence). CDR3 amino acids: CASSLSGFNSPLHF. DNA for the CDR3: TGTGCCAGCAGCTTATCAGGGTTTAATTCACCCCTCCACTTT.

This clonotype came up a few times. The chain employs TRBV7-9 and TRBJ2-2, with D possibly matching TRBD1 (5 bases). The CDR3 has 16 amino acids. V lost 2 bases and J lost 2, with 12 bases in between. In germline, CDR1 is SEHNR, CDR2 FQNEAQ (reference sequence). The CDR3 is CASSLRFDSNTGELFF. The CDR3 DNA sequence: TGTGCCAGCAGCTTAAGATTCGACAGTAACACCGGGGAGCTGTTTTTT.

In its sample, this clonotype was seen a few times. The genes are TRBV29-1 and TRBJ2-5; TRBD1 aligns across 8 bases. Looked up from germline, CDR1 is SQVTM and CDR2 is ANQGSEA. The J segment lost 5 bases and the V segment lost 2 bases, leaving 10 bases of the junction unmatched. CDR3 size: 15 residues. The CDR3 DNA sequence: TGCAGCGTTGAAATTTTGCAGGGGGCTGGCGAGACCCAGTACTTC. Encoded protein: CSVEILQGAGETQYF.

DNA of the CDR3: TGTGCCAGCACGGACAGTCGGAATCAGCCCCAGCATTTT. This codes for CASTDSRNQPQHF. The rearrangement uses TRBV6-6 and TRBJ1-5; D might be TRBD1 (6 bases). Germline lookup yields CDR1 MNHNY and CDR2 SVGAGI (reference sequence). V lost 7 bases to trimming and J lost 4 bases, with 11 bases between them. The CDR3 covers 13 residues.

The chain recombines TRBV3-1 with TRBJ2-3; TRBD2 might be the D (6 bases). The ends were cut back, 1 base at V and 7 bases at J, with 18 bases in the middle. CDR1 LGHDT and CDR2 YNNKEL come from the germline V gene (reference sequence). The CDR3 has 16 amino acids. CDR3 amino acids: CASSQVLRGISYTQYF. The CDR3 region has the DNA TGTGCCAGCAGCCAAGTTTTGCGCGGGATTTCGTATACGCAGTATTTT.

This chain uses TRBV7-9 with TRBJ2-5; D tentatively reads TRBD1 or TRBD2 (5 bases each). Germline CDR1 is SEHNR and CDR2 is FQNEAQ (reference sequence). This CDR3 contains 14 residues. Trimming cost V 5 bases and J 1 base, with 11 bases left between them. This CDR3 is CASSHPGTQETQYF. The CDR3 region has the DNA TGTGCCAGCAGCCACCCCGGGACCCAAGAGACCCAGTACTTC.

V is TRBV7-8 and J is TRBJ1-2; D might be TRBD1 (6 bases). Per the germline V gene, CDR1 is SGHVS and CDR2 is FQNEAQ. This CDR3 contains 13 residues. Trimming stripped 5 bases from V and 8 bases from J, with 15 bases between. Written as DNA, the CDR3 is TGTGCCAGCAGCCGAACAGGGACCGGAGGCTACACCTTC. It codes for CASSRTGTGGYTF.

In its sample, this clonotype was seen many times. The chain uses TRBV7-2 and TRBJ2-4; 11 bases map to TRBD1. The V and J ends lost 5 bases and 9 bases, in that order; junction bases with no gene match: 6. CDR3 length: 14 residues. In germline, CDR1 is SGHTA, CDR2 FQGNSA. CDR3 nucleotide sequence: TGTGCCAGCAGCGCAGGGGACAGGGGGGCCATTCAGTACTTC. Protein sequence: CASSAGDRGAIQYF.

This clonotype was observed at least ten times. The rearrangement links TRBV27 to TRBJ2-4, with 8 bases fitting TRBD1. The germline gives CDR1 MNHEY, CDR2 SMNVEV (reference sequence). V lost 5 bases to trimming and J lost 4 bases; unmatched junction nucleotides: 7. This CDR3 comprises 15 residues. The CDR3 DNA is TGTGCCAGCAGTCCTCCACAGGGGGGAAAAAACATTCAGTACTTC. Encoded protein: CASSPPQGGKNIQYF.

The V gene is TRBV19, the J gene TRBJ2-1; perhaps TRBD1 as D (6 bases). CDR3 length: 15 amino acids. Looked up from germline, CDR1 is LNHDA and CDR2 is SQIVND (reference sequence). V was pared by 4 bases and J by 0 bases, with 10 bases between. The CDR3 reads CASSKTGNSYNEQFF. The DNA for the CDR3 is TGTGCCAGTAGTAAAACAGGGAACTCCTACAATGAGCAGTTCTTC.

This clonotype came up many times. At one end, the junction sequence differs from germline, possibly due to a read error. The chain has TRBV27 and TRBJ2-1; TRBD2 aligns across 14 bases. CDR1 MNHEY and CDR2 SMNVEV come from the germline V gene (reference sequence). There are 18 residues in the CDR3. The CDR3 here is CAGSPSITGTSGGGEQFF. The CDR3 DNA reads TGTGCCGGCAGCCCATCCATTACCGGGACTAGCGGGGGTGGTGAGCAGTTCTTC.